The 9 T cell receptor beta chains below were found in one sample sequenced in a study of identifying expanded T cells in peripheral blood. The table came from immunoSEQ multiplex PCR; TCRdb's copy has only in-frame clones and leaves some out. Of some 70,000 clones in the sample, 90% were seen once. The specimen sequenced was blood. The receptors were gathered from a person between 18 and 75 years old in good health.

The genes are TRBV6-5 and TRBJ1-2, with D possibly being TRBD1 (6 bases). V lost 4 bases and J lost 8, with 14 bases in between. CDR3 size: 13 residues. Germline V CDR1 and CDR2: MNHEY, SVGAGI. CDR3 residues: CASSWTAGGGYTF. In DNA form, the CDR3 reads TGTGCCAGCAGTTGGACAGCCGGAGGAGGCTACACCTTC.

The CDR3 region has the DNA TGTGCCAGCAGCCCCAGGGGACAGGGTTTCAATGAGCAGTTCTTC. Encoded protein: CASSPRGQGFNEQFF. The rearrangement joins TRBV13 to TRBJ2-1; TRBD1 matches 9 bases. Per the germline V gene, CDR1 is PRHDT and CDR2 is FYEKMQ (reference sequence). The V segment lost 5 bases and the J segment 6 bases; nucleotides outside the gene matches: 8. The CDR3 length is 15 residues.

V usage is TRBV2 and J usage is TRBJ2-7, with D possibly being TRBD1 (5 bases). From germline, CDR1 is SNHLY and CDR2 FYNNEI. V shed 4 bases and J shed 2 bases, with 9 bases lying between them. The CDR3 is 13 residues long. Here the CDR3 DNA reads TGTGCCAGCAGTGTGGCCAGGGCCTACGAGCAGTACTTC. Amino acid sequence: CASSVARAYEQYF. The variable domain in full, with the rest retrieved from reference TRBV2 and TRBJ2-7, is EPEVTQTPSHQVTQMGQEVILRCVPISNHLYFYWYRQILGQKVEFLVSFYNNEISEKSEIFDDQFSVERPDGSNFTLKIRSTKLEDSAMYFCASSVARAYEQYFGPGTRLTVT.

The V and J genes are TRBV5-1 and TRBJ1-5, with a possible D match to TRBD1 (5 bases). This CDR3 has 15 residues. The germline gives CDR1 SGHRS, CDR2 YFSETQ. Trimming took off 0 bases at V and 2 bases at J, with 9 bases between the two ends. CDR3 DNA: TGCGCCAGCAGCTTGGGGGAAGGGGGCAATCAGCCCCAGCATTTT. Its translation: CASSLGEGGNQPQHF.

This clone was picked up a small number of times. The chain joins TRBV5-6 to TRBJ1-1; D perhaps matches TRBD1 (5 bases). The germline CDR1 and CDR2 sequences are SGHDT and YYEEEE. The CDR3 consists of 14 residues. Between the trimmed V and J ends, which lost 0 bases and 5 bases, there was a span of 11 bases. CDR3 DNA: TGTGCCAGCAGCTTGGCCAATGGGGGGACTGAAGCTTTCTTT. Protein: CASSLANGGTEAFF.

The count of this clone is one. The CDR3 DNA sequence: TGTGCCAGCAGCCCCCGGGACAGGGACTACGAGCAGTACTTC. This codes for CASSPRDRDYEQYF. This chain joins TRBV7-9 and TRBJ2-7; 9 bases match TRBD1. V gave up 5 bases and J gave up 3 bases; unmatched junction bases: 5. The V gene's germline CDR1 is SEHNR and CDR2 FQNEAQ (reference sequence). The length of the CDR3 is 14 residues.

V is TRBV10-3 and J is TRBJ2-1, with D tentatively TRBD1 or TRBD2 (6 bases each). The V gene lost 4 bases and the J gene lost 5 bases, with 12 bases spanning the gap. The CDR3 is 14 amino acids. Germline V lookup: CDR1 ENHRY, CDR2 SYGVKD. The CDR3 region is CAISAGRDNNEQFF. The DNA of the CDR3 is TGTGCCATCAGTGCGGGGCGGGACAACAATGAGCAGTTCTTC.

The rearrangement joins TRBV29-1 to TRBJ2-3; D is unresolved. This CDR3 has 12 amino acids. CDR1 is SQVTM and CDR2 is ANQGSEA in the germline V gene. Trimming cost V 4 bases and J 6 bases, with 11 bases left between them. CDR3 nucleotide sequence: TGCAGCGTTGTGCCCTTAGGGGATACGCAGTATTTT. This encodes CSVVPLGDTQYF.

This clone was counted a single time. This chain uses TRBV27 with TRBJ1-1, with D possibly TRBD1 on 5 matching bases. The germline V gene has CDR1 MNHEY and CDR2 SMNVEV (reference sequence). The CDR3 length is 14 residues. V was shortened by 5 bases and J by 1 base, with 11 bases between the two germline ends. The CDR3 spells CASSKTERNTEAFF. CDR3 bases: TGTGCCAGCAGTAAGACAGAAAGGAACACTGAAGCTTTCTTT.